This T cell receptor (beta chain) derives from a study of OX40 agonist ivuxolimab in advanced cancers. Notes on this clone: What it binds is unknown.

The junction had 4 bases not matched to a gene; V was cut back by 4 bases and J by 3 bases. This CDR3 is 14 amino acids long. The germline V gene encodes CDR1 MNHEY and CDR2 SMNVEV (reference sequence). Study-level results: By week 6 at 0.1 to 3.0 mg/kg, blood CD4+ and CD8+ T cells had expanded clonally.

Samples of blood were obtained at baseline, on cycle 4 day 1, and on cycle 7 day 1. Generated by immunoSEQ multiplex PCR, the TCRdb table keeps only in-frame clones and is missing some. This sample has 77,000 or so clones, with 85% to 95% found just once. Sequenced here: CD4+ or CD8+ T cells sorted from blood, sampled in a trial of the OX40 agonist ivuxolimab. This chain links TRBV27 with TRBJ2-7, with 9 positions matching TRBD1. The sequence was obtained from an adult with an advanced solid tumor such as melanoma, head and neck, liver or kidney cancer. The CDR3 DNA follows: TGTGCCAGCAGTTGGGGACAGGGTTTCTACGAGCAGTACTTC. Translated: CASSWGQGFYEQYF.